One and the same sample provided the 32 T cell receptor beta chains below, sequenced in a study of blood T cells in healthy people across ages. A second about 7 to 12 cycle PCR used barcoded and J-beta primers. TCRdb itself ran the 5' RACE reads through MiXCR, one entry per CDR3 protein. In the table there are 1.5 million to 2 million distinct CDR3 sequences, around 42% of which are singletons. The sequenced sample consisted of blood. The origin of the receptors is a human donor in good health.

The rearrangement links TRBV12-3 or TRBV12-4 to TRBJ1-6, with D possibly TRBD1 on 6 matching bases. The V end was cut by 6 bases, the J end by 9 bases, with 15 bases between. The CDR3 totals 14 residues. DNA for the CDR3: TGTGCCAGCAGCACTACAGGGTATGGTTCACCCCTCCACTTT. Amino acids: CASSTTGYGSPLHF.

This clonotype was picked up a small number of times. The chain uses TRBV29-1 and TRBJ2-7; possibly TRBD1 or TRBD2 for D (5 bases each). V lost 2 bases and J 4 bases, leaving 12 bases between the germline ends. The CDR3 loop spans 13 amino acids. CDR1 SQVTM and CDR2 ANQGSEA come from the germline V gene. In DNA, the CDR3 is TGCAGCGTTGAATTGCCTGAGGGGTACGAGCAGTACTTC. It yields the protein CSVELPEGYEQYF.

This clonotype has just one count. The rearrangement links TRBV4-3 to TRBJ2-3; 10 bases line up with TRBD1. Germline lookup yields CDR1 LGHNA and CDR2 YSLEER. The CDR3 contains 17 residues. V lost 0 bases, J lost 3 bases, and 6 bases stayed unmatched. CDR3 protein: CASSQDTGTGATDTQYF. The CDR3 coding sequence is TGCGCCAGCAGCCAAGACACCGGGACAGGGGCGACAGATACGCAGTATTTT.

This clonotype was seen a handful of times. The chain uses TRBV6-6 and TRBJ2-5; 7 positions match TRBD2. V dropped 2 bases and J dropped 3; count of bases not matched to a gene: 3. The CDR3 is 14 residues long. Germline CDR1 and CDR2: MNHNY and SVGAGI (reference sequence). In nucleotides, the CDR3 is TGTGCCAGCAGTTACATTGCGGGGGAAGAGACCCAGTACTTC. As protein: CASSYIAGEETQYF.

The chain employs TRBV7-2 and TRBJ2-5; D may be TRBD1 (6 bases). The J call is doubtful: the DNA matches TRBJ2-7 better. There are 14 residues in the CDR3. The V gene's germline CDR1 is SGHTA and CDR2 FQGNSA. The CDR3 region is CASSLATGYGEQYF. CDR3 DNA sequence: TGTGCCAGCAGCTTAGCCACAGGGTACGGCGAGCAGTACTTC.

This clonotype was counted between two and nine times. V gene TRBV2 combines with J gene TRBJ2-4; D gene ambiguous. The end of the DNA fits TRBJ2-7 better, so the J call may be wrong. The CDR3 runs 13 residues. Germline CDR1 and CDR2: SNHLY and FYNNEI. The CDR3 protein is CAGALVVFYEQYF. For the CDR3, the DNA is TGTGCCGGCGCCCTAGTCGTTTTCTACGAGCAGTACTTC.

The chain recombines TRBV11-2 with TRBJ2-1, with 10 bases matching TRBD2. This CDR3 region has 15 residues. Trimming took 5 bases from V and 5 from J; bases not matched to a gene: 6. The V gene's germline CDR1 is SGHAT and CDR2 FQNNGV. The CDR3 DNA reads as TGTGCCAGCAGCCGAACTAGCGGGGAAGACAATGAGCAGTTCTTC. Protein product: CASSRTSGEDNEQFF.

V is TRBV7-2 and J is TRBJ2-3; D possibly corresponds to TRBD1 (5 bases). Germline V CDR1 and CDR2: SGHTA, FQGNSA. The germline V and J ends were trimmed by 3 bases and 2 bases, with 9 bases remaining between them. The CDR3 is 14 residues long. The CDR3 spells CASSFSRDTDTQYF. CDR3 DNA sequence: TGTGCCAGCAGCTTCTCCAGGGACACAGATACGCAGTATTTT.

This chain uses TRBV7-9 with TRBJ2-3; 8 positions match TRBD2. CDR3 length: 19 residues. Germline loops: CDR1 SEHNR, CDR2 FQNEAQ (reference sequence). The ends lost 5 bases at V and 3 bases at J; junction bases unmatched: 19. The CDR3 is CASSRLGVAGSHTTDTQYF. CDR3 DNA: TGTGCCAGCAGCCGTCTCGGGGTAGCGGGGAGCCATACGACAGATACGCAGTATTTT.

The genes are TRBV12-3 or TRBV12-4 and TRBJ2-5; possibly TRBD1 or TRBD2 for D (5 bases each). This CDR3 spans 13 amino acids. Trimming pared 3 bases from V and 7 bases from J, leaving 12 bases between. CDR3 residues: CASSFLGTGTQYF. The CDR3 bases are TGTGCCAGCAGTTTCCTTGGGACCGGGACCCAGTACTTC.

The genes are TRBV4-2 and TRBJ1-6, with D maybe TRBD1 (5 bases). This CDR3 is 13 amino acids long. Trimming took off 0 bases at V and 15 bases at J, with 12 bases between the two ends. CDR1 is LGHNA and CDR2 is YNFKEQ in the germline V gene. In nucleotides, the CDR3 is TGTGCCAGCAGCCAAGATGTGGGGGACTTCCTCCACTTT. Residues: CASSQDVGDFLHF.

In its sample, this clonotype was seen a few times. The CDR3 bases are TGCAGCGTTGAATCAGGGGGGGTACCAGATACGCAGTATTTT. It codes for CSVESGGVPDTQYF. The V and J genes are TRBV29-1 and TRBJ2-3; D may match TRBD1 or TRBD2 (7 bases each). Trimming took 2 bases from V and 4 from J, leaving 13 bases between them. Germline lookup yields CDR1 SQVTM and CDR2 ANQGSEA. This CDR3 has 14 residues.

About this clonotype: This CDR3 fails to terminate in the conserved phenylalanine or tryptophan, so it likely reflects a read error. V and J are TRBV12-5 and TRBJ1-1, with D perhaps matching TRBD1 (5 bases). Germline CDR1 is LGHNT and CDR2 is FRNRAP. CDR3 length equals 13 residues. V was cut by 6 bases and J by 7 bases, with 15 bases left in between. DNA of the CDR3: TGTGCTAGTGGCCCCCCGTTTGGGGGTGAAGCTTTCGTT. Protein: CASGPPFGGEAFV.

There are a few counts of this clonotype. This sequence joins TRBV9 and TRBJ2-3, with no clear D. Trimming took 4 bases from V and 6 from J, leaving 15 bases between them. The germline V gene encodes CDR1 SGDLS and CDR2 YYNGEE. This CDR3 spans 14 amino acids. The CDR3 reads CASSLSPQWDTQYF. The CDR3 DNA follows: TGTGCCAGCAGCCTTAGCCCACAGTGGGATACGCAGTATTTT.

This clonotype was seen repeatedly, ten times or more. The CDR3 sequence is CASSQGGTGGLDEQYF. CDR3 nucleotides: TGCGCCAGCAGCCAAGGCGGGACAGGGGGCCTAGATGAGCAGTACTTC. The chain uses TRBV4-3 and TRBJ2-7, with 12 bases lining up with TRBD1. The germline V gene has CDR1 LGHNA and CDR2 YSLEER. The V segment lost 1 base and the J segment 7 bases; nucleotides outside the gene matches: 8. The CDR3 spans 16 residues.

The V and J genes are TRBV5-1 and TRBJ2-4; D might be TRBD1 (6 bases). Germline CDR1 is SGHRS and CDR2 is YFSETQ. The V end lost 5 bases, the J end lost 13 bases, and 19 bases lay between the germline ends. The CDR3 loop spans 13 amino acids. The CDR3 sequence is CASSPDSSYGQYF. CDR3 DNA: TGCGCCAGCAGTCCGGACAGCTCCTACGGGCAGTACTTC.

The CDR3 reads CASSYSIGKGQRINQPQHF. Written as DNA, the CDR3 is TGTGCCAGCAGTTACTCGATTGGTAAGGGACAGAGAATCAATCAGCCCCAGCATTTT. This chain connects TRBV6-2 or TRBV6-3 to TRBJ1-5; 7 bases match TRBD1. There are 19 residues in the CDR3. Germline CDR1 and CDR2: MNHEY and SVGEGT. V shed 0 bases and J 3 bases; nucleotides not matched to a gene: 14.

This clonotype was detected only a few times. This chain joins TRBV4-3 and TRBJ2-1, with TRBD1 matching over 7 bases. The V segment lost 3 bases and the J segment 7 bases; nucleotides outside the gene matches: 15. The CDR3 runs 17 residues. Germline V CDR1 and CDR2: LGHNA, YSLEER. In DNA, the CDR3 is TGCGCCAGCAGCCAGGAGAGACAGGGATCACGAGGTAATGAGCAGTTCTTC. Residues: CASSQERQGSRGNEQFF.

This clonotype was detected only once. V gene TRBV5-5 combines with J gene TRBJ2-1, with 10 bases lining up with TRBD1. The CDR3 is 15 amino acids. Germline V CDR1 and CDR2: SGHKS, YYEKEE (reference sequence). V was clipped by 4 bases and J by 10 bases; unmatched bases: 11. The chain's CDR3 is CASSRPGQGLEEQFF. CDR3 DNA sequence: TGTGCCAGCAGCCGCCCGGGACAGGGGTTGGAGGAGCAGTTCTTC.

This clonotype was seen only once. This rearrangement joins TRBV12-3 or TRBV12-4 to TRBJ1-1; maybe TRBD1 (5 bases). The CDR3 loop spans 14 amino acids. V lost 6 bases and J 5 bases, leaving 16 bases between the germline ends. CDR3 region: CASSPWGERTEAFF. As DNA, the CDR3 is TGTGCCAGCAGCCCATGGGGCGAAAGGACTGAAGCTTTCTTT.

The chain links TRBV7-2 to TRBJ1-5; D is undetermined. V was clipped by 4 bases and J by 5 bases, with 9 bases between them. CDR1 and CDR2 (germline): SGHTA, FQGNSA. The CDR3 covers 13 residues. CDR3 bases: TGTGCCAGCAGCTCCTGGAGAGATCAGCCCCAGCATTTT. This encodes CASSSWRDQPQHF.

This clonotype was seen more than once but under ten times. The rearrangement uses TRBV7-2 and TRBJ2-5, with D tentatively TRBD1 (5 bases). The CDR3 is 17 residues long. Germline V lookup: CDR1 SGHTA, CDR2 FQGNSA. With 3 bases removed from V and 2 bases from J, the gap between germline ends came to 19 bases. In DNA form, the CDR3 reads TGTGCCAGCAGCTTCCCTAACTCTCCGACAGAGCAAGAGACCCAGTACTTC. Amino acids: CASSFPNSPTEQETQYF. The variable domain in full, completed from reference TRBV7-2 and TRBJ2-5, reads GAGVSQSPSNKVTEKGKDVELRCDPISGHTALYWYRQSLGQGLEFLIYFQGNSAPDKSGLPSDRFSAERTGGSVSTLTIQRTQQEDSAVYLCASSFPNSPTEQETQYFGPGTRLLVL.

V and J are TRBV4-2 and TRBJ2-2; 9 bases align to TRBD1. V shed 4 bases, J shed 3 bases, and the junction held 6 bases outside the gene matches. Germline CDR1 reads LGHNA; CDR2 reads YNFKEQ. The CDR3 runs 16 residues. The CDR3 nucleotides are TGTGCCAGCAGCCTACTCTACAGGGGGCACACCGGGGAGCTGTTTTTT. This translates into CASSLLYRGHTGELFF.

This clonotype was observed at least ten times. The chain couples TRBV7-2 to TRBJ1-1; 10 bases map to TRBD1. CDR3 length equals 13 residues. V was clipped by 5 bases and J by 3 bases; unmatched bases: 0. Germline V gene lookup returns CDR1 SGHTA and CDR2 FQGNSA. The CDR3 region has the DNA TGTGCCAGCAGCGGACAGGGGGACACTGAAGCTTTCTTT. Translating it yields CASSGQGDTEAFF.

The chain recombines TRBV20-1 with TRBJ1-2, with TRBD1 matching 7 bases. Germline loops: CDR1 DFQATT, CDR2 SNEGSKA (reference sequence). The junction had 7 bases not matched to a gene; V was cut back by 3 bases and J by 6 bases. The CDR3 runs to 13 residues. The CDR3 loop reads CSASSQGKDGYTF. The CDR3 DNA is TGCAGTGCTAGCTCACAGGGGAAGGATGGCTACACCTTC.

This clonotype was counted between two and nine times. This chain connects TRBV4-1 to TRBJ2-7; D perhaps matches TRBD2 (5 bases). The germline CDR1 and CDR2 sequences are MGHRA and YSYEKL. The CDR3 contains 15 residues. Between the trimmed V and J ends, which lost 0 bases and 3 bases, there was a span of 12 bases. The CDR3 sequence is CASSQDLRAGYEQYF. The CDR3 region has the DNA TGCGCCAGCAGCCAAGACTTGAGGGCTGGCTACGAGCAGTACTTC.

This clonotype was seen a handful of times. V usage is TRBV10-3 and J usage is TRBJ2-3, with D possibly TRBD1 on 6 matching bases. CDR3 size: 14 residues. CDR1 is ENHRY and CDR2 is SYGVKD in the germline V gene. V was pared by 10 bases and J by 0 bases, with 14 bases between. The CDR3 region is CATQGTLSTDTQYF. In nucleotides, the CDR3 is TGTGCCACCCAGGGGACCTTGAGCACAGATACGCAGTATTTT.

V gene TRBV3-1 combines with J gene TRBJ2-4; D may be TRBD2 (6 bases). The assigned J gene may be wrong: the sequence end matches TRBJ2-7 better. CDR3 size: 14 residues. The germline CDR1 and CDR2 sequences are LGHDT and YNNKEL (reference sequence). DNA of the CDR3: TGTGCCAGCAGCCAAGGTGGGACTTTCTACGAGCAGTACTTC. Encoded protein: CASSQGGTFYEQYF.

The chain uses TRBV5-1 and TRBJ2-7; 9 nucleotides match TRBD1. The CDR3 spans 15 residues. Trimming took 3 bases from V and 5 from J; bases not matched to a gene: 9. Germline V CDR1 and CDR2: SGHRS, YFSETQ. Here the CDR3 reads CASSSDWDRAHEQYF. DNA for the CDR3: TGCGCCAGCAGCTCCGACTGGGACAGGGCACACGAGCAGTACTTC.

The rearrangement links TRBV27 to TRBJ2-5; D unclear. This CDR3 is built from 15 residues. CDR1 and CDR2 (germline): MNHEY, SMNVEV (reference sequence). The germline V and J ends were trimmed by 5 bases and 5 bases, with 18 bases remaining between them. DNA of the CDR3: TGTGCCAGCAGTCCAGTTACAAGGGCCGGCGAGACCCAGTACTTC. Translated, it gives CASSPVTRAGETQYF.

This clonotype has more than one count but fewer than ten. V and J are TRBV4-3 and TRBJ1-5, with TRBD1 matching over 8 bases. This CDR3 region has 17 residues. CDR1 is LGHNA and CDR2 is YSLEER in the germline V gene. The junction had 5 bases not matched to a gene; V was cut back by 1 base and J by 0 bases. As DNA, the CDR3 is TGCGCCAGCAGCCAAGGTACAGGGGGTTATAGCAATCAGCCCCAGCATTTT. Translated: CASSQGTGGYSNQPQHF.

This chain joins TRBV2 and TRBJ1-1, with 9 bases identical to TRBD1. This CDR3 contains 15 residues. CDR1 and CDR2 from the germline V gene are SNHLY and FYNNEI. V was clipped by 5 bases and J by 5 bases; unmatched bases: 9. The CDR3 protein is CASSPRTGVGTEAFF. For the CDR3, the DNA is TGTGCCAGCAGTCCCCGGACAGGGGTGGGGACTGAAGCTTTCTTT.